The 27 T cell receptor beta chains in this list originate from one sample, sequenced in a study of blood T cell repertoires in COVID-19. Data came from immunoSEQ multiplex PCR; TCRdb stores just in-frame clones and leaves some out. The table includes roughly 88,000 clones, about four fifths detected once. The sequencing input was peripheral blood. The origin of the receptors is a woman of 80 years or more with acute or convalescent COVID-19.

There are a few counts of this clone. The gene calls are TRBV6-5 and TRBJ1-3; D is perhaps TRBD1 (5 bases). CDR1 is MNHEY and CDR2 is SVGAGI in the germline V gene. The CDR3 has 14 residues. V was shortened by 6 bases and J by 3 bases, with 12 bases between the two germline ends. CDR3 DNA: TGTGCCAGCAGGATAGACAGTCGTGGAAACACCATATATTTT. Translating gives CASRIDSRGNTIYF.

The rearrangement joins TRBV6-5 to TRBJ1-1; no firm D call. The V and J ends lost 2 bases and 5 bases respectively, with 15 bases between them. The germline CDR1 and CDR2 sequences are MNHEY and SVGAGI. There are 15 residues in the CDR3. DNA for the CDR3: TGTGCCAGCAGTTACACGGACTTGGTCGGGACTGAAGCTTTCTTT. As protein: CASSYTDLVGTEAFF.

This clone was picked up a small number of times. CDR3 nucleotide sequence: TGTGCCAGCATTCCGGGGGGCAGCTCCTACGAGCAGTACTTC. Its translation is CASIPGGSSYEQYF. The chain combines TRBV6-5 with TRBJ2-7; the D gene is possibly TRBD2 (7 bases). V was trimmed by 7 bases and J by 0 bases, leaving 13 bases between them. This CDR3 has 14 residues. CDR1 is MNHEY and CDR2 is SVGAGI in the germline V gene.

The V call is TRBV10-1, the J call TRBJ1-5; possibly TRBD1 for D (6 bases). The CDR3 loop spans 14 amino acids. Germline V gene sequence: CDR1 WNHNN, CDR2 SYGVQD (reference sequence). Trimming shortened V by 10 bases and J by 3 bases, and 16 bases separated the two germline ends. CDR3 residues: CATSDSRDNQPQHF. The DNA for the CDR3 is TGCGCCACTTCGGACAGCAGAGACAATCAGCCCCAGCATTTT.

J is TRBJ2-7 and V is TRBV9, with D perhaps matching TRBD1 (6 bases). The length of the CDR3 is 15 residues. Germline V gene lookup returns CDR1 SGDLS and CDR2 YYNGEE. V shed 4 bases and J shed 3 bases, with 17 bases lying between them. For the CDR3, the DNA is TGTGCCAGCAGCTTAGAACAGGGCTCGATCTACGAGCAGTACTTC. Its protein product is CASSLEQGSIYEQYF.

The chain employs TRBV30 and TRBJ1-2; 9 bases fit TRBD1. From germline, CDR1 is GTSNPN and CDR2 SVGIG (reference sequence). The CDR3 contains 14 residues. The CDR3, as DNA: TGTTCCCTTGGGAGGGACAGGGTAAACTATGGCTACACCTTC. Its translation is CSLGRDRVNYGYTF.

CDR3 amino acids: CASRASGTGGGEQYF. The CDR3, as DNA: TGTGCCAGCCGGGCAAGCGGGACAGGGGGAGGCGAGCAGTACTTC. This chain uses TRBV6-5 with TRBJ2-7, with TRBD1 matching over 11 bases. J lost 6 bases, V lost 8 bases, and 12 bases had no gene match. CDR3 size: 15 residues. The V gene's germline CDR1 is MNHEY and CDR2 SVGAGI.

About this clone itself: The junction does not match germline at one end; this may be a read error. This rearrangement joins TRBV7-7 to TRBJ2-2; possibly TRBD1 for D (5 bases). Germline V gives CDR1 SSHAT, CDR2 FNYEAQ (reference sequence). The CDR3 loop spans 16 amino acids. The CDR3 reads CASSLVRGYGTGELFF. In nucleotides, the CDR3 is TGTGCTAGCAGCTTAGTTAGGGGATACGGTACCGGGGAGCTGTTTTTT.

The chain uses TRBV4-1 and TRBJ1-4; D is undetermined. The V gene lost 4 bases and the J gene lost 1 base, with 7 bases spanning the gap. This CDR3 region has 14 residues. From germline, CDR1 is MGHRA and CDR2 YSYEKL. This CDR3 is CASSPTQTNEKLFF. The CDR3 coding sequence is TGCGCCAGCAGCCCAACTCAAACTAATGAAAAACTGTTTTTT.

This clone was observed a handful of times. V usage is TRBV24-1 and J usage is TRBJ1-5; no clear D gene. V shed 1 base and J shed 5 bases, with 8 bases lying between them. Germline CDR1 is KGHDR and CDR2 is SFDVKD. The CDR3 covers 14 residues. CDR3 amino acids: CATSDFEEDQPQHF. Written as DNA, the CDR3 is TGTGCCACCAGTGATTTTGAGGAGGATCAGCCCCAGCATTTT.

This clone was observed a single time. V and J are TRBV3-1 (or the pseudogene TRBV3-2) and TRBJ1-3, with 7 bases identical to TRBD1. There are 14 residues in the CDR3. Trimming at V came to 1 base and at J to 4 bases, leaving 1 base not matched to a gene. Germline assignment: CDR1 LGHDT and CDR2 YNNKEL (reference sequence). The CDR3 loop reads CASSQGDRGNTIYF. DNA for the CDR3: TGTGCCAGCAGCCAAGGGGACAGAGGAAACACCATATATTTT.

The CDR3 sequence is CASSYSIGSSHEQYF. The CDR3 DNA reads TGTGCCAGCAGTTACTCGATTGGCAGTAGCCACGAGCAGTACTTC. This chain links TRBV6-5 with TRBJ2-7, with no clear D. Per the germline V gene, CDR1 is MNHEY and CDR2 is SVGAGI. The CDR3 spans 15 residues. V dropped 0 bases and J dropped 5 bases, with 14 bases sitting between them.

This sequence joins TRBV28 and TRBJ2-3; 8 bases fit TRBD2. The CDR3 loop spans 13 amino acids. CDR1 MDHEN and CDR2 SYDVKM come from the germline V gene. V dropped 8 bases and J dropped 2; count of bases not matched to a gene: 3. This chain's CDR3 is CASRGGSTDTQYF. The DNA for the CDR3 is TGTGCCAGCCGCGGGGGGTCCACAGATACGCAGTATTTT. Supplemented by reference TRBV28 and TRBJ2-3, the full variable domain reads DVKVTQSSRYLVKRTGEKVFLECVQDMDHENMFWYRQDPGLGLRLIYFSYDVKMKEKGDIPEGYSVSREKKERFSLILESASTNQTSMYLCASRGGSTDTQYFGPGTRLTVL.

The chain joins TRBV6-6 to TRBJ2-1, with 10 bases matching TRBD1. In germline, CDR1 is MNHNY, CDR2 SVGAGI (reference sequence). The J segment lost 3 bases and the V segment lost 10 bases, leaving 6 bases of the junction unmatched. CDR3 size: 14 residues. The CDR3 DNA follows: TGTGCCATCCATAGGGACAGGGGCTACAATGAGCAGTTCTTC. Translating gives CAIHRDRGYNEQFF.

The chain recombines TRBV9 with TRBJ2-6, with D perhaps TRBD2 (5 bases). CDR3 length: 14 residues. Germline V gene data show CDR1 as SGDLS and CDR2 as YYNGEE. Trimming cost V 4 bases and J 2 bases, with 7 bases left between them. This CDR3 reads CASSPGAGANVLTF. The CDR3 nucleotides are TGTGCCAGCAGCCCCGGGGCTGGGGCCAACGTCCTGACTTTC.

The CDR3 here is CASSLQAGVFTDTQYF. For the CDR3, the DNA is TGTGCCAGCAGCTTACAGGCAGGGGTGTTTACAGATACGCAGTATTTT. The chain carries TRBV7-2 and TRBJ2-3; maybe TRBD1 (6 bases). Per the germline V gene, CDR1 is SGHTA and CDR2 is FQGNSA. The CDR3 extends over 16 amino acids. Trimming stripped 2 bases from V and 3 bases from J, with 15 bases between.

The chain combines TRBV30 with TRBJ1-5; 7 bases match TRBD1. Trimming took 5 bases from V and 4 from J; bases not matched to a gene: 5. Germline loops: CDR1 GTSNPN, CDR2 SVGIG (reference sequence). The CDR3 runs 13 residues. The CDR3 protein is CAWAGQLNQPQHF. The CDR3 nucleotides are TGTGCCTGGGCGGGACAGTTGAATCAGCCCCAGCATTTT.

This chain links TRBV6-5 with TRBJ2-1; no definite D call. Trimming pared 11 bases from V and 2 bases from J, leaving 7 bases between. Germline V lookup: CDR1 MNHEY, CDR2 SVGAGI. The CDR3 runs to 11 residues. The CDR3 spells CAAHAYNEQFF. Here the CDR3 DNA reads TGTGCCGCACACGCCTACAATGAGCAGTTCTTC.

V gene TRBV10-3 combines with J gene TRBJ2-5; TRBD1 matches at 7 bases. This CDR3 spans 15 amino acids. J lost 1 base, V lost 8 bases, and 10 bases had no gene match. CDR1 ENHRY and CDR2 SYGVKD come from the germline V gene. CDR3 residues: CAIGDQTGSQETQYF. The CDR3 DNA follows: TGTGCCATCGGAGACCAGACAGGGTCCCAAGAGACCCAGTACTTC.

The gene calls are TRBV4-2 and TRBJ1-4, with 7 bases identical to TRBD1. The CDR3 runs 15 residues. Trimming took 1 base from V and 5 from J; bases not matched to a gene: 4. Germline CDR1 and CDR2: LGHNA and YNFKEQ. The CDR3 sequence: CASSQAGTENEKLFF. The CDR3 DNA reads TGTGCCAGCAGCCAAGCCGGGACAGAAAATGAAAAACTGTTTTTT.

V is TRBV6-1 and J is TRBJ1-1; D is possibly TRBD1 (6 bases). The CDR3 loop spans 14 amino acids. CDR1 MNHNS and CDR2 SASEGT come from the germline V gene. Trimming took off 3 bases at V and 5 bases at J, with 13 bases between the two ends. The CDR3 reads CASSEQPRGTEAFF. In nucleotides, the CDR3 is TGTGCCAGCAGTGAGCAACCCAGGGGTACTGAAGCTTTCTTT.

The chain employs TRBV5-4 and TRBJ2-2; 7 nucleotides agree with TRBD2. Germline CDR1 and CDR2: SGHNT and YYREEE (reference sequence). CDR3 length: 16 amino acids. Germline trimming cut 5 bases from V and 2 bases from J; bases unmatched to any gene: 9. CDR3 nucleotide sequence: TGTGCCAGCAGGGCCCCGGGACTACGAAACACCGGGGAGCTGTTTTTT. It specifies CASRAPGLRNTGELFF.

The gene calls are TRBV28 and TRBJ2-1; weak D call: TRBD2 (7 bases). Between the trimmed V and J ends, which lost 5 bases and 4 bases, there was a span of 15 bases. Germline CDR1 and CDR2: MDHEN and SYDVKM. The CDR3 is made up of 15 amino acids. CDR3 region: CASSPQGGGYNEQFF. The CDR3 DNA reads as TGTGCCAGCAGTCCCCAGGGAGGGGGGTACAATGAGCAGTTCTTC. Complete variable domain (other parts from reference TRBV28 and TRBJ2-1): DVKVTQSSRYLVKRTGEKVFLECVQDMDHENMFWYRQDPGLGLRLIYFSYDVKMKEKGDIPEGYSVSREKKERFSLILESASTNQTSMYLCASSPQGGGYNEQFFGPGTRLTVL.

The chain has TRBV18 and TRBJ2-2; 9 bases line up with TRBD1. The trim removed 2 bases at V and 5 bases at J, leaving 9 bases unmatched. Germline values: CDR1 KGHSH, CDR2 LQKENI. The CDR3 extends over 17 amino acids. DNA for the CDR3: TGTGCCAGCTCACCATCTGTTGGACAGGGGATTACCGGGGAGCTGTTTTTT. It translates to CASSPSVGQGITGELFF.

The chain employs TRBV19 and TRBJ2-7, with D possibly matching TRBD1 (6 bases). The CDR3 sequence is 12 residues long. Trimming took 1 base from V and 6 from J, leaving 7 bases between them. Germline V gives CDR1 LNHDA, CDR2 SQIVND (reference sequence). The CDR3 nucleotides are TGTGCCAGTAGTATAGGCAGGGGCGAGCAGTACTTC. Its protein product is CASSIGRGEQYF.

The J gene is TRBJ2-2, the V gene TRBV10-3, with 9 positions matching TRBD1. Per germline, CDR1 ENHRY and CDR2 SYGVKD. V shed 9 bases, J shed 0 bases, and the junction held 8 bases outside the gene matches. The CDR3 extends over 16 amino acids. Here the CDR3 reads CAIRTGDLANTGELFF. The CDR3 region has the DNA TGTGCCATAAGGACAGGGGATTTAGCGAACACCGGGGAGCTGTTTTTT.

This clone was counted a few times. The genes are TRBV27 and TRBJ2-1, with 8 positions matching TRBD2. Trimming at V came to 5 bases and at J to 4 bases, leaving 4 bases not matched to a gene. The CDR3 runs to 14 residues. Germline-derived CDR1 and CDR2 are MNHEY and SMNVEV (reference sequence). CDR3 sequence: CASSRGGAYNEQFF. In nucleotides, the CDR3 is TGTGCCAGCAGTCGGGGGGGCGCTTACAATGAGCAGTTCTTC.